This TCR beta chain was documented in a study of cytomegalovirus exposure and HLA in healthy donors. The study, taken as a whole, reports: Both high specificity and high sensitivity reportedly marked the classifier's diagnosis of cytomegalovirus status. There were reportedly fewer N-insertions in an Asian-associated ancestry cluster than the roughly 700-donor mean, in a later analysis. Presence/absence analyses supposed approximately even sequencing depth among donors.

This CDR3 region has 15 residues. The germline V gene has CDR1 SEHNR and CDR2 FQNEAQ (reference sequence). V shed 6 bases, J shed 7 bases, and the junction held 12 bases outside the gene matches. As for this clone: What it recognizes is unknown.

Both 60 Vbeta primers and 13 Jbeta primers went into the PCR. Under the authors' procedure: Per a later analysis, the number of unique TCR beta chains was about 80 million, of which about 11 million were shared. Profiling relied on immunoSEQ multiplex PCR, and the TCRdb table lists in-frame clones only, not all of them. That table supplies the V and J calls and clone size; D and trimming were determined from the DNA. The sample carries roughly 170,000 clones, 75% recorded once. This clonotype was obtained from a female donor in good health and CMV-seronegative. Sequencing input: PBMCs. This chain joins TRBV7-9 and TRBJ2-3; 8 bases agree with TRBD2. The CDR3 spells CASRSTGGSDYTQYF. The CDR3 nucleotides are TGTGCCAGCAGATCAACGGGGGGGAGCGATTATACGCAGTATTTT.